This record concerns one T cell receptor (beta chain) sequence. Its antigen is currently unknown. If no ophthalmopathy progression occurred within 18 months, Graves' hyperthyroidism was stable. The sample originates from a study of T cells in Graves' hyperthyroidism and ophthalmopathy. RNA transcripts served as the template for amplifying TCR beta CDR3 regions. The HTBI primer set drove a first-round RT-PCR of the TCR CDR3. TCRdb reprocessed the multiplex PCR reads with MiXCR, giving one entry per CDR3 protein. The sample has hundreds of thousands of distinct CDR3 sequences, roughly 14% seen once; the top ten hold 7.5% to 8%. Between the trimmed V and J ends, which lost 2 bases and 2 bases, there was a span of 13 bases. Germline lookup yields CDR1 SGHAT and CDR2 FQNNGV. The CDR3 has 15 residues. Study results and limitations: Stable hyperthyroidism was separated from ophthalmopathy by a model based on 13 V-J features.

The receptor's source is a woman aged 18-29 years with Graves' hyperthyroidism. Sequenced input: blood. The chain combines TRBV11-2 with TRBJ2-7, with a possible D match to TRBD2 (7 bases). CDR3 loop: CASSLTGGQTYEQYF. The DNA of the CDR3 is TGTGCCAGCAGCTTAACCGGGGGGCAGACCTACGAGCAGTACTTC.